Each of the 25 T cell receptor beta chains below was sequenced from the same sample in a study of cytomegalovirus exposure and HLA in healthy donors. PCR was performed using 60 Vbeta and 13 Jbeta primers. Using immunoSEQ multiplex PCR, the repertoire was profiled, and TCRdb retains in-frame clones only, with some absent. This sample has fewer than 85,000 clones, with approximately 70% found just once. The specimen sequenced was PBMCs. These receptors were obtained from a woman aged 40-49 years in good health and CMV-seropositive.

The chain recombines TRBV15 with TRBJ2-5; 10 positions match TRBD2. Unmatched junction bases numbered 8, after V lost 3 bases and J lost 4 bases. The CDR3 runs to 16 residues. The germline CDR1 and CDR2 sequences are LNHNV and YYDKDF (reference sequence). As DNA, the CDR3 is TGTGCCACCAGCAGGGGGGCGGCTAGCGGGAGAGAGACCCAGTACTTC. Translation: CATSRGAASGRETQYF.

The chain links TRBV7-2 to TRBJ2-7; 10 bases fit TRBD2. This CDR3 has 15 amino acids. V lost 5 bases to trimming and J lost 2 bases; unmatched junction nucleotides: 6. CDR1 and CDR2 (germline): SGHTA, FQGNSA. CDR3 sequence (DNA): TGTGCCAGCAGCCCAGCGGGAGGGGGACCCTACGAGCAGTACTTC. Translated: CASSPAGGGPYEQYF.

The gene calls are TRBV7-9 and TRBJ1-2, with D perhaps matching TRBD1 (6 bases). V was pared by 5 bases and J by 4 bases, with 20 bases between. This CDR3 contains 16 residues. Germline CDR1 reads SEHNR; CDR2 reads FQNEAQ (reference sequence). Here the CDR3 reads CASSPVPGTLGYGYTF. The CDR3 DNA is TGTGCCAGCAGCCCTGTCCCGGGGACACTCGGCTATGGCTACACCTTC.

The V call is TRBV28, the J call TRBJ1-6, with D possibly TRBD1 on 6 matching bases. Trimming shortened V by 5 bases and J by 6 bases, and 11 bases separated the two germline ends. CDR3 length: 14 amino acids. Germline CDR1 is MDHEN and CDR2 is SYDVKM. The CDR3 spells CASSRTGRNSPLHF. The CDR3 nucleotides read TGTGCCAGCAGTCGAACAGGGCGTAATTCACCCCTCCACTTT.

This sequence joins TRBV28 and TRBJ2-6; a weak D match, TRBD1 (6 bases). This CDR3 comprises 15 residues. Germline assignment: CDR1 MDHEN and CDR2 SYDVKM. Trimming took off 6 bases at V and 0 bases at J, with 9 bases between the two ends. The CDR3 DNA follows: TGTGCCAGCAGGGACAGCCTCTCTGGGGCCAACGTCCTGACTTTC. Its protein product is CASRDSLSGANVLTF.

The chain combines TRBV5-1 with TRBJ1-1; 8 bases match TRBD1. With 6 bases clipped from V and 3 bases from J, the junction kept 10 bases outside the gene matches. The V gene's germline CDR1 is SGHRS and CDR2 YFSETQ. The CDR3 length is 15 residues. Here the CDR3 reads CASTAGGEAYTEAFF. DNA of the CDR3: TGCGCCAGCACCGCAGGGGGCGAAGCCTACACTGAAGCTTTCTTT.

J is TRBJ2-5 and V is TRBV11-2; tentatively, D is TRBD2 (6 bases). V lost 5 bases, J lost 5 bases, and 15 bases lay in between. Germline CDR1 reads SGHAT; CDR2 reads FQNNGV. The CDR3 runs 14 residues. This CDR3 reads CASSARWGDETQYF. DNA of the CDR3: TGTGCCAGCAGCGCTAGGTGGGGGGACGAGACCCAGTACTTC.

The V gene is TRBV15, the J gene TRBJ1-2; 10 nucleotides agree with TRBD1. This CDR3 spans 16 amino acids. V was pared by 1 base and J by 4 bases, with 6 bases of the junction left unmatched. In germline, CDR1 is LNHNV, CDR2 YYDKDF (reference sequence). CDR3 sequence reads: CATSRGGTGVGYGYTF. The CDR3 DNA sequence: TGTGCCACCAGCAGAGGAGGGACAGGGGTGGGCTATGGCTACACCTTC.

This sequence joins TRBV19 and TRBJ1-2; 8 bases are a match to TRBD1. From germline, CDR1 is LNHDA and CDR2 SQIVND (reference sequence). The CDR3 extends over 14 amino acids. The V gene end was trimmed by 10 bases and the J gene end by 5 bases; junction bases not matched to a gene: 12. CDR3: CATLGLGQVYGYTF. CDR3 DNA sequence: TGTGCCACCCTGGGCCTGGGACAGGTGTATGGCTACACCTTC.

The genes are TRBV7-3 and TRBJ1-3; D is unclear. V was clipped by 5 bases and J by 4 bases, with 12 bases between them. Germline V gene lookup returns CDR1 SGHTA and CDR2 FQGTGA. CDR3 size: 14 residues. This CDR3 is CASSPGESGNTIYF. Written as DNA, the CDR3 is TGTGCCAGCAGCCCCGGGGAGTCCGGAAACACCATATATTTT.

This clone turned up a few times. The rearrangement joins TRBV30 to TRBJ1-6, with D perhaps matching TRBD1 (5 bases). The CDR3 consists of 19 residues. V was shortened by 2 bases and J by 5 bases, with 25 bases between the two germline ends. Germline CDR1 is GTSNPN and CDR2 is SVGIG (reference sequence). The CDR3 region is CAWSPPKRPGWTNNSPLHF. The DNA of the CDR3 is TGTGCCTGGAGTCCCCCGAAAAGGCCAGGGTGGACGAATAATTCACCCCTCCACTTT.

J is TRBJ1-1 and V is TRBV4-1, with 8 bases lining up with TRBD1. Germline loops: CDR1 MGHRA, CDR2 YSYEKL. The CDR3 extends over 18 amino acids. Trimming took 0 bases from V and 4 from J; bases not matched to a gene: 13. The CDR3 reads CASSQDSVQGVGSTEAFF. The CDR3 nucleotides read TGCGCCAGCAGCCAAGATTCGGTACAGGGGGTAGGAAGCACTGAAGCTTTCTTT.

This clone was counted between two and nine times. The rearrangement joins TRBV6-4 to TRBJ1-2; a possible D gene is TRBD1 (5 bases). The V gene's germline CDR1 is MRHNA and CDR2 SNTAGT. Trimming took 2 bases from V and 9 from J, leaving 10 bases between them. The CDR3 is 12 residues long. The CDR3 DNA reads TGTGCCAGCAGTGACAACCAGGGCCGCTACACCTTC. As protein: CASSDNQGRYTF.

This clone was detected once. This chain connects TRBV27 to TRBJ1-4; D may be TRBD1 (5 bases). The CDR3 is 16 amino acids. V lost 2 bases and J lost 7, with 17 bases in between. The germline V gene encodes CDR1 MNHEY and CDR2 SMNVEV (reference sequence). The CDR3 sequence is CASSLGVDAGGEKLFF. The CDR3 DNA reads TGTGCCAGCAGTTTAGGAGTGGATGCGGGGGGTGAAAAACTGTTTTTT. Based on the CDR3 plus reference TRBV27 and TRBJ1-4, the full variable domain is EAQVTQNPRYLITVTGKKLTVTCSQNMNHEYMSWYRQDPGLGLRQIYYSMNVEVTDKGDVPEGYKVSRKEKRNFPLILESPSPNQTSLYFCASSLGVDAGGEKLFFGSGTQLSVL.

As concerns this clone: Germline and junction disagree at one end, which may indicate a read error. The genes are TRBV28 and TRBJ2-1, with D possibly matching TRBD2 (5 bases). CDR3 length equals 11 residues. From germline, CDR1 is MDHEN and CDR2 SYDVKM. The CDR3 nucleotides read TGTGCGACTTACGGGGTGGACCGCCAAGTCTTC. It specifies CATYGVDRQVF. Full variable domain (remainder filled in from reference TRBV28 and TRBJ2-1): DVKVTQSSRYLVKRTGEKVFLECVQDMDHENMFWYRQDPGLGLRLIYFSYDVKMKEKGDIPEGYSVSREKKERFSLILESASTNQTSMYLCATYGVDRQVFGPGTRLTVL.

The V gene is TRBV19, the J gene TRBJ1-6; no reliable D call. Trimming shortened V by 5 bases and J by 7 bases, and 9 bases separated the two germline ends. The CDR3 consists of 13 residues. Germline V lookup: CDR1 LNHDA, CDR2 SQIVND (reference sequence). The CDR3 sequence is CASSQPGNSPLHF. The CDR3 DNA is TGTGCCAGTAGTCAACCGGGGAATTCACCCCTCCACTTT.

The gene calls are TRBV7-2 and TRBJ1-1; TRBD1 is a possible D gene (5 bases). The germline gives CDR1 SGHTA, CDR2 FQGNSA. The CDR3 contains 14 residues. V lost 8 bases, J lost 1 base, and 14 bases lay in between. The CDR3 here is CASSLQAQNTEAFF. DNA of the CDR3: TGTGCCAGCTCGCTACAGGCCCAGAACACTGAAGCTTTCTTT.

This chain links TRBV5-1 with TRBJ2-2, with TRBD1 identical over 8 bases. Germline V CDR1 and CDR2: SGHRS, YFSETQ. V lost 4 bases and J lost 6; bases outside the gene matches: 26. The CDR3 covers 21 residues. The DNA for the CDR3 is TGCGCCAGCAGCCTAACCCCTCTGACAGGGGTCTCGAAGCGGTCTGCCGGGGAGCTGTTTTTT. It translates to CASSLTPLTGVSKRSAGELFF.

The chain carries TRBV7-2 and TRBJ2-5; possibly TRBD1 for D (5 bases). V was shortened by 5 bases and J by 7 bases, with 17 bases between the two germline ends. The CDR3 is made up of 14 amino acids. Looked up from germline, CDR1 is SGHTA and CDR2 is FQGNSA. CDR3 in amino acids: CASSPGRILTTQYF. CDR3 sequence (DNA): TGTGCCAGCAGCCCAGGGCGCATTTTGACGACCCAGTACTTC.

This chain connects TRBV7-9 to TRBJ2-3; tentatively, D is TRBD1 (6 bases). The CDR3 runs 15 residues. Germline V gives CDR1 SEHNR, CDR2 FQNEAQ (reference sequence). V was shortened by 4 bases and J by 4 bases, with 15 bases between the two germline ends. CDR3 nucleotides: TGTGCCAGCAGCTCAGGACAGAACCAACCAGATACGCAGTATTTT. It translates to CASSSGQNQPDTQYF.

The J gene is TRBJ2-7, the V gene TRBV5-4, with 9 bases aligning to TRBD2. Unmatched junction bases numbered 11, after V lost 4 bases and J lost 0 bases. Germline-derived CDR1 and CDR2 are SGHNT and YYREEE (reference sequence). There are 17 residues in the CDR3. DNA for the CDR3: TGTGCCAGCAGCCCCCGGGGGCTTAGCGGGAGCTCCTACGAGCAGTACTTC. Residues: CASSPRGLSGSSYEQYF.

This clone has a single count. The chain is built from TRBV18 and TRBJ1-1, with a tentative D call TRBD1 (6 bases). V was pared by 3 bases and J by 5 bases, with 10 bases between. The length of the CDR3 is 13 residues. CDR1 is KGHSH, CDR2 LQKENI, per germline. CDR3 DNA: TGTGCCAGCTCACCCCCAGGGGAAACTGAAGCTTTCTTT. Translated: CASSPPGETEAFF.

This clone appeared once. The gene calls are TRBV6-1 and TRBJ2-7; D is unclear. Trimming left V 6 bases short and J 2 bases short, with 17 bases between. Germline CDR1 reads MNHNS; CDR2 reads SASEGT. The CDR3 covers 15 residues. The CDR3 DNA sequence: TGTGCCAGCAGGAGAGAAACAGCAAGTCCCTACGAGCAGTACTTC. It codes for CASRRETASPYEQYF.

The gene calls are TRBV4-3 and TRBJ2-3, with 8 bases that match TRBD2. The CDR3 consists of 17 residues. CDR1 and CDR2 (germline): LGHNA, YSLEER. The junction had 7 bases not matched to a gene; V was cut back by 1 base and J by 1 base. Here the CDR3 reads CASSQGLGAGGTDTQYF. Here the CDR3 DNA reads TGCGCCAGCAGCCAAGGGTTGGGAGCGGGGGGCACAGATACGCAGTATTTT.

A word on this clone: One end of the junction is discordant with germline, which a read error may explain. The chain is built from TRBV30 and TRBJ1-2; 8 nucleotides agree with TRBD1. CDR3 size: 13 residues. The germline gives CDR1 GTSNPN, CDR2 SVGIG (reference sequence). CDR3 nucleotides: TGTGCCTGGAGTACCGGACAGGGTAGTGGCTACCCCTTC. This translates into CAWSTGQGSGYPF.